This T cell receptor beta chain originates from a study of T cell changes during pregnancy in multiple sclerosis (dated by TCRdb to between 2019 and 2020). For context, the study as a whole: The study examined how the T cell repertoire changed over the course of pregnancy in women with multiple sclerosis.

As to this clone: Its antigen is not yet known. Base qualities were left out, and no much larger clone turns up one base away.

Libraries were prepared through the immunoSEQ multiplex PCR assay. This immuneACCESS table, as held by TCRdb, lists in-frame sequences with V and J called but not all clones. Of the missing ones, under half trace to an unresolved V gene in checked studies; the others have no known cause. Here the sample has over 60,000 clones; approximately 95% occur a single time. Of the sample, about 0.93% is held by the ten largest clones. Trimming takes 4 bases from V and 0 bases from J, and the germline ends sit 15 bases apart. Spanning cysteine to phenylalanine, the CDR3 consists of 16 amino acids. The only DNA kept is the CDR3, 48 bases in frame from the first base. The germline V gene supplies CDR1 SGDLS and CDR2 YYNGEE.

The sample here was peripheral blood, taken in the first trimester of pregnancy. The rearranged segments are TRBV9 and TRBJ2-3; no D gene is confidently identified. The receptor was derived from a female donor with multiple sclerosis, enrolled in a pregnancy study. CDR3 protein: CASSSRHTSSTDTQYF. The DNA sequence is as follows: TGTGCCAGCAGCTCTCGACACACGTCTAGCACAGATACGCAGTATTTT.